This TCR beta chain was captured in a study of cytomegalovirus exposure and HLA in healthy donors. Note on this clone: Its antigen remains unknown.

Per the germline V gene, CDR1 is WSHSY and CDR2 is SAAADI. This CDR3 is 15 amino acids long. Trimming shortened V by 3 bases and J by 1 base, and 12 bases separated the two germline ends. Vbeta (60) and Jbeta (13) primers were used in the PCR. Repertoires were generated with immunoSEQ multiplex PCR, while TCRdb's copy carries only in-frame clones and drops some. The data show about 100,000 clones, roughly 80% seen once. Broader study findings: Presence/absence analysis assumed near-uniform sequencing depth across donors.

The gene calls are TRBV10-2 and TRBJ2-5; weak D call: TRBD1 (6 bases). The clonotype originates from a female donor in good health and CMV-seropositive. Sequenced material: PBMCs. The CDR3 sequence: CASSDGGMGQETQYF. The CDR3 DNA reads as TGCGCCAGCAGTGATGGGGGCATGGGCCAAGAGACCCAGTACTTC.